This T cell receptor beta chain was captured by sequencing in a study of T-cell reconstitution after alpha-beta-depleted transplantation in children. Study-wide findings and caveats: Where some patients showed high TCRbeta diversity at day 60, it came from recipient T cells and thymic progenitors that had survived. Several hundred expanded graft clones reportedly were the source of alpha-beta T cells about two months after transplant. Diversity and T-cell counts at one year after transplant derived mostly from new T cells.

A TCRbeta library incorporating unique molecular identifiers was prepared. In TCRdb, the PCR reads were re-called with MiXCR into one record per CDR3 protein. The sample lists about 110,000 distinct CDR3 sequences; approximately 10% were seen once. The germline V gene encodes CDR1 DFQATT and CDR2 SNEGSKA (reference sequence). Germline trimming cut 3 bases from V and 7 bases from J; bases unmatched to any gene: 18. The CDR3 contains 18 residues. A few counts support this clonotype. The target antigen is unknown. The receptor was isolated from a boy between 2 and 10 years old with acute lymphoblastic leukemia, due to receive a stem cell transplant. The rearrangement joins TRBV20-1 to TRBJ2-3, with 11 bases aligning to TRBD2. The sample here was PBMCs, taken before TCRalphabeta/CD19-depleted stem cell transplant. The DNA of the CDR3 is TGCAGTGCTAGGATCGACAACCCGGGACTAGCGGTCCGGAATACGCAGTATTTT. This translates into CSARIDNPGLAVRNTQYF.